This T cell receptor (beta chain) was captured in a study of T-cell memory formation after mild COVID-19. TCRdb re-analysed the 5' RACE reads in MiXCR, keeping a single row per CDR3 protein. This sample has 270,000 or so distinct CDR3 sequences; over 15% occur once, and the top ten carry under 25%. V was trimmed by 6 bases and J by 1 base, leaving 18 bases between them. Per the germline V gene, CDR1 is LNHNV and CDR2 is YYDKDF (reference sequence). CDR3 size: 16 residues. The sample comprised PBMCs or a T cell subset sorted from them (not recorded which). The sequence was collected from a young man who had mild COVID-19 (a few samples of this study predate the infection). Cell type and time point are not known. This sequence joins TRBV15 and TRBJ1-2, with a possible D match to TRBD1 (6 bases). CDR3 sequence (DNA): TGTGCCACCAGGATTCGGGGGGGCGTGAGTAACTATGGCTACACCTTC. This gives the protein CATRIRGGVSNYGYTF.